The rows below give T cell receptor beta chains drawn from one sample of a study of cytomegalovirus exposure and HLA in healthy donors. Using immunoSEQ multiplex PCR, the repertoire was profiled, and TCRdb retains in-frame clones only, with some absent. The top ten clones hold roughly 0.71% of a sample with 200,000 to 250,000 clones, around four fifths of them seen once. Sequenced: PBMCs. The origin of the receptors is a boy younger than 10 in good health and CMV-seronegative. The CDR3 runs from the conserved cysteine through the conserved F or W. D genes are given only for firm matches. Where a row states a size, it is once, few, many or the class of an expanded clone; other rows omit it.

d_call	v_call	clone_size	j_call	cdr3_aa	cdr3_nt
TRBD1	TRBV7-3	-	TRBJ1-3	CASSLGPGGAGNTIYF	TGTGCCAGCAGCTTAGGTCCAGGGGGCGCGGGAAACACCATATATTTT
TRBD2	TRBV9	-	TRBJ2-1	CASSLSGDEQFF	TGTGCCAGCAGCCTTAGCGGGGACGAGCAGTTCTTC
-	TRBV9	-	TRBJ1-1	CASSVAINMNTEAFF	TGTGCCAGCAGCGTAGCCATTAACATGAACACTGAAGCTTTCTTT
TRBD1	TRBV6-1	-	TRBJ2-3	CASRVPGQGTDTQYF	TGTGCCAGCAGAGTACCGGGACAGGGCACAGATACGCAGTATTTT
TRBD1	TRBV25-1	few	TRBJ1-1	CASREGAMAEAFF	TGTGCCAGCAGAGAGGGGGCTATGGCTGAAGCTTTCTTT
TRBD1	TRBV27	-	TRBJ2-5	CASSPGTGMEETQYF	TGTGCCAGCAGTCCCGGGACAGGGATGGAGGAGACCCAGTACTTC
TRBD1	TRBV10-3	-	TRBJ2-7	CAISVKLDRVSYEQYF	TGTGCCATCAGTGTGAAGTTGGACAGGGTGAGCTACGAGCAGTACTTC
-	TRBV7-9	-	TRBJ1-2	CASSLVAGYGYTF	TGTGCCAGCAGCTTAGTGGCGGGGTATGGCTACACCTTC
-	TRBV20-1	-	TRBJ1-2	CSVQGIDGYTF	TGCAGTGTCCAGGGGATCGATGGCTACACCTTC
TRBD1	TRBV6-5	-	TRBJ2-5	CASSKGQVQETQYF	TGTGCCAGCAGCAAGGGACAGGTCCAAGAGACCCAGTACTTC
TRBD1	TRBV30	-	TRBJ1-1	CAWSEGTGVWNTEAFF	TGTGCCTGGAGTGAAGGAACAGGGGTTTGGAACACTGAAGCTTTCTTT
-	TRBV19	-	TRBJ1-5	CASSIVGQGENQPQHF	TGTGCCAGTAGTATTGTAGGGCAGGGTGAAAATCAGCCCCAGCATTTT
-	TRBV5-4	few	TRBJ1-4	CASRRDFGREKLFF	TGTGCCAGCAGACGGGACTTCGGAAGGGAAAAACTGTTTTTT
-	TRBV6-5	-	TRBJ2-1	CASRTTTDNEQFF	TGTGCCAGCAGGACAACCACCGACAATGAGCAGTTCTTC
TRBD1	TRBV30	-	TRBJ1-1	CAFGTEKGEAFF	TGTGCCTTCGGGACAGAGAAAGGGGAAGCTTTCTTT
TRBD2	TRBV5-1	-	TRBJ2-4	CASSLVAGLAKNIQYF	TGCGCCAGCAGCTTGGTAGCGGGGTTAGCCAAAAACATTCAGTACTTC
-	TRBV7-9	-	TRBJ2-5	CASSPTSSSGWSQYF	TGTGCCAGCAGCCCAACTAGCTCCTCGGGGTGGTCCCAGTACTTC
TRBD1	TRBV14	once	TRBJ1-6	CASSQGQLVYNIPLHF	TGTGCCAGCAGCCAGGGACAGCTTGTTTATAACATACCCCTCCACTTT
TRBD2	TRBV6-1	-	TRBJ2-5	CASTRGGLYQETQYF	TGTGCCAGCACCCGCGGGGGGCTGTACCAAGAGACCCAGTACTTC
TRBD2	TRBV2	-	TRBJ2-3	CASILAGGITDTQYF	TGTGCCAGCATACTAGCGGGAGGAATAACAGATACGCAGTATTTT
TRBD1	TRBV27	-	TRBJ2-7	CASSTAGTGKGEQYF	TGTGCCAGCAGTACAGCCGGGACAGGGAAAGGCGAGCAGTACTTC
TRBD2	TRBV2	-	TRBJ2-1	CASSGPGLDNEQFF	TGTGCCAGCAGTGGGCCGGGACTAGACAATGAGCAGTTCTTC
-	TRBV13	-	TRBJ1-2	CASSLGSANYGYTF	TGTGCCAGCAGCTTAGGATCAGCTAACTATGGCTACACCTTC
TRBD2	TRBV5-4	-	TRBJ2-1	CASTGSGISYNEQFF	TGTGCCAGCACGGGGAGCGGGATATCCTACAATGAGCAGTTCTTC
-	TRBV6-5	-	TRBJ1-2	CASGYRVGYGYTF	TGTGCCAGCGGGTACAGGGTTGGGTATGGCTACACCTTC
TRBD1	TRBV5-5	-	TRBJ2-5	CASSLGWGQGRETQYF	TGTGCCAGCAGCTTGGGGTGGGGACAGGGACGAGAGACCCAGTACTTC
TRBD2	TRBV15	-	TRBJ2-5	CATSRAGGQTQYF	TGTGCCACCAGCAGAGCGGGAGGGCAGACCCAGTACTTC
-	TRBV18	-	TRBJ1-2	CASSPRAAGRGGYTF	TGTGCCAGCTCACCACGTGCAGCAGGGCGGGGGGGCTACACCTTC
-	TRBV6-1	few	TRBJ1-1	CASSFRRLEAFF	TGTGCCAGCAGTTTCCGACGACTCGAAGCTTTCTTT
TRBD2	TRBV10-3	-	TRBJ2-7	CAISESGSGGPSSYEQYF	TGTGCCATCAGTGAGTCAGGTAGCGGGGGGCCGAGCTCCTACGAGCAGTACTTC
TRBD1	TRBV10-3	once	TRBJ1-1	CAISGTAGTGASGTEAFF	TGTGCCATCAGCGGTACGGCCGGGACAGGGGCATCGGGCACTGAAGCTTTCTTT
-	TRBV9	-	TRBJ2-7	CASSDELRGAEQYF	TGTGCCAGCAGCGATGAGTTACGTGGTGCCGAGCAGTACTTC
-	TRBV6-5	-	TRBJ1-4	CASNVWRNEKLFF	TGTGCCAGCAACGTCTGGCGGAATGAAAAACTGTTTTTT
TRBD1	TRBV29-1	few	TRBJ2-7	CSALDRGTYEQYF	TGCAGCGCCTTGGACAGGGGTACCTACGAGCAGTACTTC